The 27 T cell receptor beta chains reported below all come from one sample, sequenced in a study of T cells in women clearing cervical HPV infection. The repertoire was sequenced with immunoSEQ multiplex PCR; TCRdb's copy has only in-frame clones and lacks some. The table lists about 48,000 clones. Sequenced: blood buffy coat. The origin of the receptors is a woman between 18 and 69 years old with a cervical HPV16 infection that either progressed to CIN3+ or cleared (not recorded which).

The CDR3 protein is CASSLWGPYEQYF. Incomplete CDR3 DNA: TGTGCCAGCAGTTTATGGGGGCCCTACGAG. V gene TRBV28 combines with J gene TRBJ2-7; the D gene is possibly TRBD1 (5 bases). The read gets to within 3 residues of the CDR3 end, and the germline J gene fills in the rest. This CDR3 has 13 amino acids. Trimming took off 0 bases at V and 2 bases at J, with 5 bases between the two ends. Germline assignment: CDR1 MDHEN and CDR2 SYDVKM.

As for this clone: The read terminates 3 residues ahead of where the CDR3 ends, so the germline J gene completes it. This chain uses TRBV19 with TRBJ2-5; TRBD1 agrees at 7 bases. The CDR3 runs 14 residues. J lost 2 bases, V lost 4 bases, and 4 bases had no gene match. In germline, CDR1 is LNHDA, CDR2 SQIVND (reference sequence). The part of the CDR3 DNA that was read is TGTGCCAGTAGTACCGGGACAGCGCAAGAGACC. Protein product: CASSTGTAQET. The CDR3 in its entirety is CASSTGTAQETQYF.

Note on this clone: The sequence runs out 3 residues before the end of the CDR3; the remainder is reconstructed from the germline J gene. The chain joins TRBV5-1 to TRBJ2-1, with a weak D call TRBD2 (6 bases). Germline CDR1 and CDR2: SGHRS and YFSETQ. This CDR3 is built from 16 residues. V shed 3 bases and J shed 4 bases, with 17 bases lying between them. CDR3 region: CASSSTPAGLYNEQFF. The CDR3 bases that were read are TGCGCCAGCAGCTCGACCCCGGCGGGACTTTACAATGAG. The entire variable domain, with the rest obtained from reference TRBV5-1 and TRBJ2-1, is as follows: KAGVTQTPRYLIKTRGQQVTLSCSPISGHRSVSWYQQTPGQGLQFLFEYFSETQRNKGNFPGRFSGRQFSNSRSEMNVSTLELGDSALYLCASSSTPAGLYNEQFFGPGTRLTVL.

Concerning this clone itself: The read stops 3 residues short of the end of the CDR3; the missing end is completed from the germline J gene. This sequence joins TRBV7-9 and TRBJ2-2, with D maybe TRBD1 (6 bases). Trimming removed 5 bases from V and 1 base from J, with 11 bases in between. Per germline, CDR1 SEHNR and CDR2 FQNEAQ (reference sequence). This CDR3 region has 15 residues. CDR3 sequence reads: CASSPSQGNTGELFF. CDR3 DNA (partial): TGTGCCAGCAGCCCATCACAGGGGAACACCGGGGAG.

About this clone: The read ends 3 residues before the CDR3 terminus; that terminus is restored from the germline J gene. The gene calls are TRBV2 and TRBJ1-6; 9 nucleotides align to TRBD1. V shed 3 bases, J shed 7 bases, and the junction held 7 bases outside the gene matches. The CDR3 covers 16 residues. In germline, CDR1 is SNHLY, CDR2 FYNNEI. The covered CDR3 bases are TGTGCCAGCAGTGAGAGGGGACAGGGTAGGAATTCACCC. Protein: CASSERGQGRNSP. The CDR3 as a whole reads CASSERGQGRNSPLHF.

As regards this clone: The observed sequence ends 3 residues before the CDR3 terminus, with the missing tail filled in from the germline J gene. This sequence joins TRBV20-1 and TRBJ2-7; D is possibly TRBD2 (6 bases). The CDR3 runs to 14 residues. The germline V gene encodes CDR1 DFQATT and CDR2 SNEGSKA (reference sequence). V lost 3 bases and J lost 0, with 12 bases in between. This CDR3 reads CSARASGDSYEQYF. Partial CDR3 DNA: TGCAGTGCTAGGGCCTCGGGGGACTCCTACGAG.

Comments on this clone: The missing CDR3 end, 3 residues past where the read stops, is filled in from the germline J gene. This chain joins TRBV19 and TRBJ2-3; tentatively, D is TRBD2 (6 bases). V was shortened by 2 bases and J by 4 bases, with 16 bases between the two germline ends. The CDR3 runs to 16 residues. CDR1 is LNHDA and CDR2 is SQIVND in the germline V gene (reference sequence). CDR3 region: CASSINPGGWADTQYF. The part of the CDR3 DNA that was read is TGTGCCAGTAGTATAAACCCCGGGGGATGGGCAGATACG.

About this clone: The read finishes 3 residues shy of the CDR3 end, and the germline J gene is used to complete it. The chain links TRBV7-9 to TRBJ2-3, with a possible D match to TRBD2 (5 bases). The germline gives CDR1 SEHNR, CDR2 FQNEAQ (reference sequence). Trimming cost V 10 bases and J 4 bases, with 12 bases left between them. CDR3 size: 12 residues. The CDR3 bases that were read are TGTGCCACCGGAGAGGGCCCAGATACG. Translating it yields CATGEGPDT. The full CDR3 protein reads CATGEGPDTQYF.

Points on this clone: Read data end 3 residues before the CDR3 end; the end is taken from the germline J gene. J is TRBJ2-1 and V is TRBV19; 9 nucleotides match TRBD1. After removal of 8 bases from V and 9 bases from J, the junction contained 11 bases not matched to a gene. Germline V gives CDR1 LNHDA, CDR2 SQIVND (reference sequence). CDR3 length: 14 residues. The CDR3 loop reads CASSTGTGRAEQFF. The sequenced CDR3 bases are TGTGCCAGTTCCACCGGGACAGGGAGGGCTGAG.

On this clone: The CDR3 is cut off 3 residues early in the read; its end comes from the germline J gene. The chain joins TRBV12-5 to TRBJ2-1; possibly TRBD1 for D (5 bases). Trimming pared 7 bases from V and 6 bases from J, leaving 19 bases between. This CDR3 is 15 amino acids long. Germline assignment: CDR1 LGHNT and CDR2 FRNRAP. Incomplete CDR3 DNA: TGTGCTAGTGCCCTGACGCAGGGTTTCCCCAATGAG. Protein: CASALTQGFPNE. The full CDR3 sequence reads CASALTQGFPNEQFF.

Details on this clone: From the germline J gene comes the end of the CDR3, since the read stops 3 residues before it. The rearrangement links TRBV20-1 to TRBJ2-7; TRBD2 matches 7 bases. J gave up 5 bases and V 3 bases, and 7 bases lay outside the gene matches. The germline CDR1 and CDR2 sequences are DFQATT and SNEGSKA (reference sequence). The CDR3 length is 13 residues. CDR3 bases read: TGCAGTGCTAGTGGGGGGACTATAAACGAG. Translating it yields CSASGGTINE. From start to end, the CDR3 is CSASGGTINEQYF.

Concerning this clone: The CDR3 is cut off 3 residues early in the read; its end comes from the germline J gene. The chain combines TRBV30 with TRBJ2-3; TRBD2 matches 9 bases. The V segment lost 2 bases and the J segment 2 bases; nucleotides outside the gene matches: 8. The CDR3 is 16 amino acids. The V gene's germline CDR1 is GTSNPN and CDR2 SVGIG (reference sequence). The sequenced CDR3 bases are TGTGCCTGGAGTATAACTAGCGGGCCTCCCACAGATACG. As protein: CAWSITSGPPTDT. The entire CDR3 is CAWSITSGPPTDTQYF.

Concerning this clone itself: The CDR3 end lies 3 residues beyond the end of the read and is filled in from the germline J gene. The chain combines TRBV7-6 with TRBJ1-1; D possibly corresponds to TRBD1 (5 bases). Germline V CDR1 and CDR2: SGHVS, FNYEAQ. This CDR3 region has 14 residues. V dropped 1 base and J dropped 2 bases, with 8 bases sitting between them. CDR3 in amino acids: CASSLGRGNTEAFF. Incomplete CDR3 DNA: TGTGCCAGCAGCTTAGGGAGGGGAAACACTGAA.

As regards this clone: The CDR3 goes on 3 residues after the read ends, and that part is filled in from the germline J gene. The V call is TRBV13, the J call TRBJ2-1, with TRBD1 matching 9 bases. Germline loops: CDR1 PRHDT, CDR2 FYEKMQ (reference sequence). Unmatched junction bases numbered 13, after V lost 5 bases and J lost 8 bases. The CDR3 has 16 amino acids. The chain's CDR3 is CASSKVGDRERHEQFF. The DNA read from the CDR3 is TGTGCCAGCAGCAAGGTGGGGGACAGGGAGCGCCATGAG.

On this clone itself: The read ends 3 residues before the CDR3 terminus; that terminus is restored from the germline J gene. This chain joins TRBV20-1 and TRBJ2-2; 9 nucleotides agree with TRBD1. The V gene end was trimmed by 6 bases and the J gene end by 6 bases; junction bases not matched to a gene: 14. This CDR3 comprises 16 residues. CDR1 DFQATT and CDR2 SNEGSKA come from the germline V gene (reference sequence). CDR3 DNA, as far as it was read: TGCAGTGCCATAGAAGGAGGACAGGGGTTCCCCGGGGAG. Translating it yields CSAIEGGQGFPGE. The full CDR3 sequence reads CSAIEGGQGFPGELFF.

About this clone: The read ends 3 residues shy of where the CDR3 ends; the end is completed using the germline J gene. This chain uses TRBV11-2 with TRBJ1-6; the D is unclear. Trimming removed 1 base at V and 7 bases at J, with 11 bases between. The CDR3 is 15 amino acids. From germline, CDR1 is SGHAT and CDR2 FQNNGV. CDR3 bases read: TGTGCCAGCAGCTTAGTTTCATCGGGGAATTCACCC. This codes for CASSLVSSGNSP. The full CDR3 protein is CASSLVSSGNSPLHF.

A remark on this clone: Read sequence stops 3 residues before the CDR3 end, and the germline J gene provides the missing end. This chain links TRBV19 with TRBJ1-2; 8 bases are a match to TRBD1. Germline V gives CDR1 LNHDA, CDR2 SQIVND (reference sequence). The CDR3 consists of 14 residues. The junction had 5 bases not matched to a gene; V was cut back by 4 bases and J by 4 bases. The CDR3: CASSTQTGGYGYTF. Partial CDR3 DNA: TGTGCCAGTAGTACTCAAACAGGGGGCTATGGC.

Notes on this clone: The observed sequence ends 3 residues before the CDR3 terminus, with the missing tail filled in from the germline J gene. The rearrangement links TRBV2 to TRBJ1-1; perhaps TRBD1 as D (5 bases). This CDR3 spans 14 amino acids. V dropped 8 bases and J dropped 4 bases, with 17 bases sitting between them. Germline CDR1 reads SNHLY; CDR2 reads FYNNEI. Incomplete CDR3 DNA: TGTGCCAGCGAAGTGAAGACAGAAGGCACTGAA. The encoded protein is CASEVKTEGTE. The entire CDR3 is CASEVKTEGTEAFF. Combining the CDR3 with reference TRBV2 and TRBJ1-1 gives the whole variable domain EPEVTQTPSHQVTQMGQEVILRCVPISNHLYFYWYRQILGQKVEFLVSFYNNEISEKSEIFDDQFSVERPDGSNFTLKIRSTKLEDSAMYFCASEVKTEGTEAFFGQGTRLTVV.

As to this clone: Sequencing ends 3 residues short of the CDR3 end; the germline J gene provides the rest. The chain couples TRBV10-3 to TRBJ2-3; weak D call: TRBD2 (6 bases). The CDR3 covers 14 residues. Deletions cut 6 bases from V and 5 bases from J, with 15 bases between. Germline values: CDR1 ENHRY, CDR2 SYGVKD. Partial CDR3 DNA: TGTGCCATCAGCGGGGACCCGCGGGGAGATACG. Translation gives CAISGDPRGDT. The entire CDR3 protein is CAISGDPRGDTQYF.

Note on this clone: The read falls 3 residues short of the CDR3 end, and the missing part is taken from the germline J gene. The chain is built from TRBV6-4 and TRBJ1-6; maybe TRBD1 (6 bases). Trimming cost V 4 bases and J 7 bases, with 11 bases left between them. The CDR3 totals 14 residues. Germline V lookup: CDR1 MRHNA, CDR2 SNTAGT. This CDR3 reads CASSATGLNSPLHF. The sequenced CDR3 bases are TGTGCCAGCAGTGCTACAGGGTTGAATTCACCC.

Remarks on this clone: The read terminates 3 residues ahead of where the CDR3 ends, so the germline J gene completes it. The V call is TRBV10-3, the J call TRBJ2-1; TRBD2 matches at 15 bases. This CDR3 has 16 residues. Losses at the gene ends were 6 bases for V and 4 bases for J; bases not matched to a gene: 4. Germline V CDR1 and CDR2: ENHRY, SYGVKD. Partial CDR3 DNA: TGTGCCATCAGGGGACTAGCGGGGGGTGAATACAATGAG. It specifies CAIRGLAGGEYNE. The whole CDR3 region reads CAIRGLAGGEYNEQFF.

In the case of this clone: The read finishes 3 residues shy of the CDR3 end, and the germline J gene is used to complete it. The chain employs TRBV10-3 and TRBJ1-3, with D maybe TRBD1 (6 bases). The length of the CDR3 is 14 residues. V was pared by 7 bases and J by 3 bases, with 13 bases between. Germline CDR1 and CDR2: ENHRY and SYGVKD. The CDR3: CAINPTGGGNTIYF. The covered CDR3 bases are TGTGCCATCAATCCGACAGGTGGTGGAAACACC.

Comments on this clone: The read ends 3 residues early relative to the CDR3; the germline J gene fills the gap. The rearrangement links TRBV20-1 to TRBJ2-7, with a tentative D call TRBD2 (5 bases). From germline, CDR1 is DFQATT and CDR2 SNEGSKA (reference sequence). The V and J ends lost 3 bases and 2 bases respectively, with 20 bases between them. This CDR3 comprises 16 residues. The sequenced CDR3 bases are TGCAGTGCTAGGGGCTTTCGGGCGGGTTCAACCTACGAG. This codes for CSARGFRAGSTYE. The whole CDR3 protein is CSARGFRAGSTYEQYF.

On this clone itself: Read sequence stops 3 residues before the CDR3 end, and the germline J gene provides the missing end. This rearrangement joins TRBV20-1 to TRBJ2-1; TRBD2 matches 10 bases. Trimming removed 5 bases from V and 4 bases from J; junction bases left unmatched: 8. Per germline, CDR1 DFQATT and CDR2 SNEGSKA (reference sequence). The CDR3 length is 15 residues. CDR3 bases read: TGCAGTGCTCTAGCGGGAGAACTCTTTTACAATGAG. It encodes CSALAGELFYNE. The CDR3 in its entirety is CSALAGELFYNEQFF.

Of note for this clone: The read comes to an end 3 residues before the CDR3 does, leaving the germline J gene to fill in the end. The rearrangement joins TRBV28 to TRBJ2-7; TRBD1 matches 8 bases. After removal of 3 bases from V and 3 bases from J, the junction contained 4 bases not matched to a gene. The CDR3 totals 14 residues. Germline assignment: CDR1 MDHEN and CDR2 SYDVKM. CDR3 sequence: CASSLETGGYEQYF. Partial CDR3 DNA: TGTGCCAGCAGTTTGGAAACAGGGGGCTACGAG.

On this clone: The CDR3 extends 3 residues past the end of the read, so its final part is completed from the germline J gene. The chain has TRBV30 and TRBJ1-3, with TRBD1 as a possible D gene (6 bases). The CDR3 runs to 14 residues. Trimming pared 4 bases from V and 2 bases from J, leaving 12 bases between. Germline CDR1 GTSNPN, CDR2 SVGIG (reference sequence). The part of the CDR3 DNA that was read is TGTGCCTGGACCGGGGGGGACACTGGAAACACC. This gives the protein CAWTGGDTGNT. The whole CDR3 protein is CAWTGGDTGNTIYF.

In regard to this clone: Read coverage stops 3 residues before the CDR3 terminus; the germline J gene supplies the remainder. The chain joins TRBV5-1 to TRBJ1-1; TRBD1 is a possible D gene (5 bases). Germline assignment: CDR1 SGHRS and CDR2 YFSETQ. V was trimmed by 5 bases and J by 3 bases, leaving 11 bases between them. The CDR3 spans 13 residues. CDR3: CASSLTADTEAFF. CDR3 DNA (partial): TGCGCCAGCAGTTTGACAGCCGACACTGAA.